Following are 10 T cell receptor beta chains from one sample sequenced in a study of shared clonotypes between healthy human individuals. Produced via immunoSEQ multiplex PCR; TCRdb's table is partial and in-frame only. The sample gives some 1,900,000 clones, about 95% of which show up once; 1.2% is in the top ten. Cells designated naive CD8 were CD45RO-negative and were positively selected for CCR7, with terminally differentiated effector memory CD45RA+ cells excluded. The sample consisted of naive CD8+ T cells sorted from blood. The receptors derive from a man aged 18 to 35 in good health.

DNA for the CDR3: TGTGCCAGCAGTTACAGCGCGGACTCCTACGAGCAGTACTTC. It yields the protein CASSYSADSYEQYF. The rearrangement joins TRBV6-6 to TRBJ2-7; the D is unclear. The length of the CDR3 is 14 residues. Germline lookup yields CDR1 MNHNY and CDR2 SVGAGI (reference sequence). V lost 2 bases to trimming and J lost 0 bases, with 8 bases between them.

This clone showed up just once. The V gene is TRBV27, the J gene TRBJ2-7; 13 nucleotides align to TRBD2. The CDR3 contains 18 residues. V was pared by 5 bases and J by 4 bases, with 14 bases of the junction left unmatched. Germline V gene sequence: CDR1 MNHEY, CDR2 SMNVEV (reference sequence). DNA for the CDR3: TGTGCCAGCAGTCCCTCCATGGGGGAACTAGCGGGAGGGTACGAGCAGTACTTC. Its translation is CASSPSMGELAGGYEQYF.

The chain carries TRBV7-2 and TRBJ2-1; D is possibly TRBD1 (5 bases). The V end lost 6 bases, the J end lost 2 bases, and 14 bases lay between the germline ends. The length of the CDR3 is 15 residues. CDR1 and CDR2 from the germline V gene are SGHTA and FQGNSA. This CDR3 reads CASRPDSLAYNEQFF. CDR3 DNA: TGTGCCAGCAGACCAGACAGTTTGGCCTACAATGAGCAGTTCTTC.

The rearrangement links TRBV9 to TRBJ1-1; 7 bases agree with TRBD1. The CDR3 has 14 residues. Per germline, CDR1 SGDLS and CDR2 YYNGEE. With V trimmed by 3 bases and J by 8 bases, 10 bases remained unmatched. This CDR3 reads CASSEPAPGQEAFF. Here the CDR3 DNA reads TGTGCCAGCAGCGAACCGGCCCCGGGACAGGAAGCTTTCTTT.

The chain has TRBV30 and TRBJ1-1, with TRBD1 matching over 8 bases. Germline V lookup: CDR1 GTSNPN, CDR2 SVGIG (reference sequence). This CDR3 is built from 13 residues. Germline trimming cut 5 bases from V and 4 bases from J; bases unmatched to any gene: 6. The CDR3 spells CAWGETGGTEAFF. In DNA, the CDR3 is TGTGCCTGGGGCGAAACAGGGGGCACTGAAGCTTTCTTT.

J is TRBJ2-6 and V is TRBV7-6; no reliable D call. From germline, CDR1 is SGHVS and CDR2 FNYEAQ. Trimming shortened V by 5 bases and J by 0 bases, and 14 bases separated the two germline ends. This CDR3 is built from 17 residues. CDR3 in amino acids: CASSATGPFSGANVLTF. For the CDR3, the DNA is TGTGCCAGCAGCGCGACTGGACCGTTCTCTGGGGCCAACGTCCTGACTTTC.

The CDR3 is CASSQIMEGLDHIEQFF. The CDR3 bases are TGCGCCAGCAGCCAAATAATGGAGGGCCTAGATCATATTGAGCAGTTCTTC. The chain uses TRBV4-3 and TRBJ2-1; maybe TRBD2 (6 bases). CDR1 and CDR2 (germline): LGHNA, YSLEER. CDR3 size: 17 residues. Trimming removed 2 bases at V and 9 bases at J, with 23 bases between.

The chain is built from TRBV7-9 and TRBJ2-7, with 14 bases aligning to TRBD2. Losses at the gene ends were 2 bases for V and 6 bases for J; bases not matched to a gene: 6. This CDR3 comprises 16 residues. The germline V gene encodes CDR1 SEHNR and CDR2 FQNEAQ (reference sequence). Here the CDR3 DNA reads TGTGCCAGCAGCTTATCCGGGACTAGCGGGAGTAGCGAGCAGTACTTC. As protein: CASSLSGTSGSSEQYF.

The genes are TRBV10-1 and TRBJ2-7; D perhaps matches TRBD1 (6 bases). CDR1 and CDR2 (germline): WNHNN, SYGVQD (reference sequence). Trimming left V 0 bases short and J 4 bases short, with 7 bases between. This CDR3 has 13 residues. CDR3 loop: CASSESGQYEQYF. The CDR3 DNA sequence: TGCGCCAGCAGTGAGTCCGGACAGTACGAGCAGTACTTC.

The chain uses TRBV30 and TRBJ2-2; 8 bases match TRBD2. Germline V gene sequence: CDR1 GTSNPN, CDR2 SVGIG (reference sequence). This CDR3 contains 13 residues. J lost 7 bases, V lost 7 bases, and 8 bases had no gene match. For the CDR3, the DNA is TGTGCCTCGGAACGGGGGGGCTTCGGGGAGCTGTTTTTT. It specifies CASERGGFGELFF.